The TCR beta chain under discussion was sequenced for a study of cytomegalovirus exposure and HLA in healthy donors. Notes on the study in general: The likely explanation for a cluster of highly shared sequence variants was sequencing artifact. Productive status was seen about 90% or about 30% of the time for most TCR beta V segments in an earlier analysis. Excluded: some indistinguishable V segments such as TRBV6-2 and TRBV6-3. Immune exposure was documented only through CMV serostatus.

Of note for this clone: Antigen specificity is unknown.

Primers for the PCR totalled 60 Vbeta and 13 Jbeta. Clones were read by immunoSEQ multiplex PCR, and TCRdb kept only the in-frame ones, dropping some. The sample holds about 120,000 clones. The CDR3 extends over 15 amino acids. The germline V gene has CDR1 SNHLY and CDR2 FYNNEI. With 5 bases removed from V and 4 bases from J, the gap between germline ends came to 15 bases. Material: PBMCs. The clonotype was recovered from a man aged 25 to 40 in good health and CMV-seronegative. J is TRBJ2-1 and V is TRBV2; D is ambiguous. CDR3 bases: TGTGCCAGCAGTTCCAAGGCAGGCATTTACAATGAGCAGTTCTTC. Protein sequence: CASSSKAGIYNEQFF.